What follows are 9 T cell receptor beta chains derived from one specimen sequenced in a study of regulatory T cells in long-lasting Graves disease (dated by TCRdb to the early 2020s). Receptors were amplified or captured by multiplex PCR. TCRdb names Illumina HiSeq 4000 as the instrument used. iRepertoire HTBI primers and Arm-PCR amplification of CDR3 regions were used to construct TCR beta libraries. TCRdb trimmed public reads at Q25 via fastp, called clones via MiXCR and kept in-frame beta chains. Duplicate CDR3 protein sequences are folded into a single record with the most common DNA and genes. The sample has 400,000 to 500,000 distinct CDR3 sequences on record, roughly 20% of them singletons. Under 9% of the sample is in the top ten clones. The label giving this sample's time point can be read as: persistent/refractory GD, antithyroid drugs over 5 years with positive TRAb. For both TCR sequencing and RNA sequencing, RNA was extracted from PBMCs using TRIzol.

The sequencing used peripheral blood mononuclear cells (PBMCs), collected when the disease was refractory, from a patient treated with antithyroid drugs. These receptors all stem from a female donor with Graves disease.

The count of this clonotype is one. The chain links TRBV6-5 to TRBJ2-1; D is uncertain. V was clipped by 0 bases and J by 3 bases, with 18 bases between them. From germline, CDR1 is MNHEY and CDR2 SVGAGI. The CDR3 sequence is 18 residues long. CDR3 residues: CASSYSSGTFPIYNEQFF. The CDR3, as DNA: TGTGCCAGCAGTTACTCGTCTGGCACGTTCCCAATCTACAATGAGCAGTTCTTC.

The sample holds one count of this clonotype. With a much larger clone just one base away, this may be a read error. The chain combines TRBV28 with TRBJ1-4; the D gene is possibly TRBD1 (5 bases). The CDR3 is 14 residues long. The germline gives CDR1 MDHEN, CDR2 SYDVKM. The CDR3 spells CASSLGQGIEKLVF. CDR3 bases: TGTGCCAGCAGTTTGGGGCAGGGAATCGAGAAACTGGTTTTT. Full variable domain (outside the CDR3, taken from reference TRBV28 and TRBJ1-4): DVKVTQSSRYLVKRTGEKVFLECVQDMDHENMFWYRQDPGLGLRLIYFSYDVKMKEKGDIPEGYSVSREKKERFSLILESASTNQTSMYLCASSLGQGIEKLVFGSGTQLSVL.

This clonotype was found many times. This chain connects TRBV27 to TRBJ2-7; 11 bases are a match to TRBD2. The V and J ends lost 2 bases and 6 bases, in that order; junction bases with no gene match: 3. This CDR3 contains 14 residues. Germline V CDR1 and CDR2: MNHEY, SMNVEV (reference sequence). The CDR3 region has the DNA TGTGCCAGCAGTTTAACTAGCGGGAGTGGCGAGCAGTACTTC. As protein: CASSLTSGSGEQYF.

This clonotype was counted ten times or more. The chain joins TRBV28 to TRBJ2-7; D may match TRBD1 or TRBD2 (5 bases each). Germline assignment: CDR1 MDHEN and CDR2 SYDVKM. The length of the CDR3 is 16 residues. V lost 3 bases to trimming and J lost 2 bases, with 17 bases between them. Written as DNA, the CDR3 is TGTGCCAGCAGTTTGGGCCGGGGACGGCGGCCCTACGAGCAGTACTTC. Protein product: CASSLGRGRRPYEQYF.

There are a few counts of this clonotype. The chain recombines TRBV20-1 with TRBJ2-5; TRBD1 might be the D (6 bases). Germline V lookup: CDR1 DFQATT, CDR2 SNEGSKA (reference sequence). Trimming removed 0 bases from V and 5 bases from J, with 13 bases in between. The CDR3 consists of 14 residues. In DNA, the CDR3 is TGCAGTGCTAGAGAACTTGGGGGCTGGGAGACCCAGTACTTC. Translation: CSARELGGWETQYF.

This clonotype showed up just a few times. The rearrangement joins TRBV27 to TRBJ2-7; 7 nucleotides line up with TRBD2. Unmatched junction bases numbered 7, after V lost 2 bases and J lost 3 bases. The germline V gene has CDR1 MNHEY and CDR2 SMNVEV (reference sequence). This CDR3 contains 15 residues. The CDR3 DNA follows: TGTGCCAGCAGTTTACCGGGACTAAAAATCTACGAGCAGTACTTC. As protein: CASSLPGLKIYEQYF.

The gene calls are TRBV6-2 or TRBV6-3 and TRBJ2-7; 8 bases fit TRBD1. Germline CDR1 and CDR2: MNHEY and SVGEGT. Unmatched junction bases numbered 23, after V lost 6 bases and J lost 13 bases. The CDR3 contains 16 residues. CDR3 DNA: TGTGCCAGCAGAGACCCGACAGGGGCCGCTTCGGGGGTGCAATACTTC. This encodes CASRDPTGAASGVQYF.

This clonotype was detected ten times or more. The V and J genes are TRBV27 and TRBJ2-6; tentative D call: TRBD1 (5 bases). Germline V gene data show CDR1 as MNHEY and CDR2 as SMNVEV (reference sequence). The CDR3 spans 16 residues. Trimming removed 5 bases from V and 4 bases from J, with 15 bases in between. CDR3 DNA: TGTGCCAGCAGTCCCTTGGATCGGACAGGGGCCAACGTCCTGACTTTC. This translates into CASSPLDRTGANVLTF.

This clonotype was recorded at least ten times. The V gene is TRBV6-1, the J gene TRBJ2-7; D is unresolved. Germline-derived CDR1 and CDR2 are MNHNS and SASEGT. This CDR3 region has 15 residues. V lost 7 bases, J lost 6 bases, and 22 bases lay in between. CDR3 in DNA: TGTGCCAGCATCTACGTGGACCGCCCCCCGGGCGAGCAGTACTTC. Its protein product is CASIYVDRPPGEQYF.